The following is a TCR beta chain sequence with its context. Its antigen is not known. This specimen comes from a study of cytomegalovirus exposure and HLA in healthy donors. Healthy bone marrow donors supplied every sample. Findings and limits, study-wide: Sequence variants that were highly shared formed a cluster that was likely a sequencing artifact. Among immune exposure information, only CMV serostatus was available.

The PCR made use of 60 Vbeta and 13 Jbeta primers. Generated by immunoSEQ multiplex PCR, the TCRdb table keeps only in-frame clones and is missing some. In all, the sample yields approximately 50,000 clones. This CDR3 is 14 amino acids long. V lost 2 bases, J lost 4 bases, and 6 bases stayed unmatched. Germline V gene sequence: CDR1 GTSNPN, CDR2 SVGIG (reference sequence). Sample: PBMCs. V gene TRBV30 combines with J gene TRBJ2-5; the match to TRBD1 covers 8 bases. The clonotype was recovered from a male donor in good health and CMV-seropositive. The DNA for the CDR3 is TGTGCCTGGAGTAGGGCCCAGGGGGCAGAGACCCAGTACTTC. Protein product: CAWSRAQGAETQYF.